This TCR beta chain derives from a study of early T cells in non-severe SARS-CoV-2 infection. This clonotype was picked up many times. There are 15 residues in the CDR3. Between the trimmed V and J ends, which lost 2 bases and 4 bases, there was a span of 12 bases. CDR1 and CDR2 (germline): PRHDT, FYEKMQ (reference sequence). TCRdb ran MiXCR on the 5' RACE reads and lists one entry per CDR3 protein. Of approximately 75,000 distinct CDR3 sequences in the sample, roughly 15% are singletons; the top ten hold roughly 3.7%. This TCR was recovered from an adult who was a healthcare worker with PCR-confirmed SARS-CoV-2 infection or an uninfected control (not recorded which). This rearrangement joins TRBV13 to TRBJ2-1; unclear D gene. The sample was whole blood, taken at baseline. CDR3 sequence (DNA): TGTGCCAGCAGCTTATGGGCAGCCCTATACAATGAGCAGTTCTTC. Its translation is CASSLWAALYNEQFF.